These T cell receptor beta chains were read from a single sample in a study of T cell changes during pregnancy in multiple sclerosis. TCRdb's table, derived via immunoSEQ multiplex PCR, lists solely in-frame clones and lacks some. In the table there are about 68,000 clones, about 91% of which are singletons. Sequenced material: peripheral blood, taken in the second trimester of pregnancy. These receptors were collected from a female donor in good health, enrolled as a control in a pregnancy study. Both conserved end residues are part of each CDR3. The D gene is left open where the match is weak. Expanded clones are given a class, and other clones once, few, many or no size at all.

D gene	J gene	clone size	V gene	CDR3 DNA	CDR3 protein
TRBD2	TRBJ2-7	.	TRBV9	TGTGCCAGCAGCCCCGATGGGAGCGGGAGGTCCCACGAGCAGTACTTC	CASSPDGSGRSHEQYF
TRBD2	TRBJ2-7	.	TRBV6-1	TGTGCCAGCCGCGCGGGAGTTACCTACGAGCAGTACTTC	CASRAGVTYEQYF
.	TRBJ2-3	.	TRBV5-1	TGCGCCAGCAGCTCGGGGAATGCAGATACGCAGTATTTT	CASSSGNADTQYF
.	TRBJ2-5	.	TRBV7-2	TGTGTCAGCACCACATACGGGCGGAGGGAGACCCAGTACTTC	CVSTTYGRRETQYF
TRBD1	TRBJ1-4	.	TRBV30	TGTGCCTGGAGTCGTCTGGACAGGAGGAATGAAAAACTGTTTTTT	CAWSRLDRRNEKLFF
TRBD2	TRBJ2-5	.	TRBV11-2	TGTGCCAGCAGCTTCGGGGGAGGAGCGGGAAAAGAGACCCAGTACTTC	CASSFGGGAGKETQYF
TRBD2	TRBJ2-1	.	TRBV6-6	TGTGCCACCTCTAGCGGGGCCTACAATGAGCAGTTCTTC	CATSSGAYNEQFF
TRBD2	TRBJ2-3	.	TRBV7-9	TGTGCCAGCAGCGAGGGACTAGCGGCCTACACAGATACGCAGTATTTT	CASSEGLAAYTDTQYF
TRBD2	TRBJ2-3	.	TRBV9	TGTGCCAGCAGCGCCGATAACCCGGGGGGGACAGATACGCAGTATTTT	CASSADNPGGTDTQYF
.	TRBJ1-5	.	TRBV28	TGTGCCAGCAGTTTATGGGGAGGTTTGAGGGTAAGCTCCAGCAATCAGCCCCAGCATTTT	CASSLWGGLRVSSSNQPQHF
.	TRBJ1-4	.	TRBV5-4	TGTGCCAGCAGCCCGGGTGATTCCGGAAATGAAAAACTGTTTTTT	CASSPGDSGNEKLFF
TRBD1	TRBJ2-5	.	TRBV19	TGTGCCAGTAGTACGCCAAACAGGGGACAGACCCAGTACTTC	CASSTPNRGQTQYF
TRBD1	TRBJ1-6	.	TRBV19	TGTGCCAGTGAACCGGGACAGGACCTCTCCTATAATTCACCCCTCCACTTT	CASEPGQDLSYNSPLHF
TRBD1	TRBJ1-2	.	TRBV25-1	TGTGCCAGCAGTGGGGACAGGGGGCTTAGTGGCTACACCTTC	CASSGDRGLSGYTF
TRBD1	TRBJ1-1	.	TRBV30	TGTGCCTGGAGCTTCCCGGGACAGGGATGGAGTGGGGCTTTCTTT	CAWSFPGQGWSGAFF
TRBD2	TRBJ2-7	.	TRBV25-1	TGTGCCAGCAGTGAATCCAGAATAGGGACTAGCGGCTCCTACGAGCAGTACTTC	CASSESRIGTSGSYEQYF
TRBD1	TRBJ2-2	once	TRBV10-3	TGTGCCATCAGTGAGTCTCGGGGGACAGGCGTTGCCGGGGAGCTGTTTTTT	CAISESRGTGVAGELFF